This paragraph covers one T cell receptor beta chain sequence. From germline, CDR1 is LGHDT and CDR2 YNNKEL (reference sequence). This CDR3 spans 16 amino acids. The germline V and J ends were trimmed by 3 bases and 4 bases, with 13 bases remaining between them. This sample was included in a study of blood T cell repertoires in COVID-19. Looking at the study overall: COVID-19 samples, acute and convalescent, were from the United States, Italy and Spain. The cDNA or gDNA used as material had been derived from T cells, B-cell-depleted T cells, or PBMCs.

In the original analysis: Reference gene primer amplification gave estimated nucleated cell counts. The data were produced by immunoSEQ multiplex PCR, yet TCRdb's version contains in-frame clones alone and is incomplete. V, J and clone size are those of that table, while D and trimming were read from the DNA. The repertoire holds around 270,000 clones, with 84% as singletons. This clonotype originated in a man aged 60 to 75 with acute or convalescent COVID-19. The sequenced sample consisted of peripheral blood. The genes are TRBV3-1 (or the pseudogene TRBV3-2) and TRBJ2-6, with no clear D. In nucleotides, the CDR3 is TGTGCCAGCAGCCATTACACAACCCCCGGGGCCAACGTCCTGACTTTC. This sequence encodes CASSHYTTPGANVLTF.